One and the same sample provided the 22 T cell receptor beta chains below, sequenced in a study of shared clonotypes between healthy human individuals. Clones were read by immunoSEQ multiplex PCR, and TCRdb kept only the in-frame ones, dropping some. The repertoire consists of about 2.4 million clones, with roughly 92% occurring once and the leading ten covering over 0.12%. Sample: naive CD4+ T cells sorted from blood. As for subset: CD45RA+ positively selected. Every receptor here comes from a man between 18 and 35 years old in good health.

The rearrangement links TRBV9 to TRBJ2-2, with D possibly matching TRBD2 (5 bases). CDR1 and CDR2 (germline): SGDLS, YYNGEE. The V end was cut by 0 bases, the J end by 4 bases, with 13 bases between. The CDR3 runs to 16 residues. The CDR3, as DNA: TGTGCCAGCAGCGTAGGGGCGACCGAGGGCACCGGGGAGCTGTTTTTT. It specifies CASSVGATEGTGELFF.

The chain recombines TRBV12-5 with TRBJ2-2, with D tentatively TRBD1 (6 bases). The CDR3 totals 14 residues. The germline V gene has CDR1 LGHNT and CDR2 FRNRAP. V lost 5 bases and J lost 2, with 9 bases in between. The CDR3 DNA reads TGTGCTAGTGGTCCCAGGGGTAACACCGGGGAGCTGTTTTTT. Translating gives CASGPRGNTGELFF. The complete variable domain, with remaining parts taken from reference TRBV12-5 and TRBJ2-2, reads DARVTQTPRHKVTEMGQEVTMRCQPILGHNTVFWYRQTMMQGLELLAYFRNRAPLDDSGMPKDRFSAEMPDATLATLKIQPSEPRDSAVYFCASGPRGNTGELFFGEGSRLTVL.

This chain connects TRBV4-3 to TRBJ2-1, with TRBD2 identical over 12 bases. CDR1 and CDR2 from the germline V gene are LGHNA and YSLEER. The V segment lost 4 bases and the J segment 7 bases; nucleotides outside the gene matches: 5. The length of the CDR3 is 15 residues. The CDR3 protein is CASSPTSGRENEQFF. CDR3 in DNA: TGCGCCAGCAGCCCGACTAGCGGGAGAGAGAATGAGCAGTTCTTC.

This clone was found once. The chain joins TRBV29-1 to TRBJ1-1, with D perhaps TRBD1 (5 bases). Trimming removed 7 bases from V and 0 bases from J, with 15 bases in between. Germline CDR1 reads SQVTM; CDR2 reads ANQGSEA. This CDR3 comprises 14 residues. The CDR3 DNA is TGCAGCGCTTCCCAGGGACCGCTGAACACTGAAGCTTTCTTT. The encoded protein is CSASQGPLNTEAFF.

The chain carries TRBV20-1 and TRBJ1-1, with 8 bases aligning to TRBD1. The CDR3 is 11 amino acids. Germline CDR1 is DFQATT and CDR2 is SNEGSKA (reference sequence). Unmatched junction bases numbered 5, after V lost 3 bases and J lost 11 bases. CDR3 amino acids: CSARDRVTAFF. The CDR3 nucleotides read TGCAGTGCTAGGGACAGGGTCACCGCTTTCTTT.

Only a few counts were recorded for this clone. This chain joins TRBV12-5 and TRBJ1-2, with D perhaps TRBD1 (5 bases). This CDR3 contains 13 residues. V shed 6 bases and J shed 7 bases, with 15 bases lying between them. Per the germline V gene, CDR1 is LGHNT and CDR2 is FRNRAP. The CDR3 DNA is TGTGCTAGTGGCCTGACTGGGGGAAGTGGCTACACCTTC. This gives the protein CASGLTGGSGYTF.

The chain couples TRBV30 to TRBJ1-1, with 8 bases aligning to TRBD1. V trimming: 5 bases; J trimming: 4 bases; junction bases outside the gene matches: 6. The CDR3 length is 13 residues. Germline V gene sequence: CDR1 GTSNPN, CDR2 SVGIG (reference sequence). The CDR3 reads CAWAPGGFTEAFF. DNA of the CDR3: TGTGCCTGGGCCCCAGGGGGCTTCACTGAAGCTTTCTTT.

This chain joins TRBV5-4 and TRBJ2-1; 8 bases fit TRBD1. The CDR3 consists of 15 residues. Per the germline V gene, CDR1 is SGHNT and CDR2 is YYREEE (reference sequence). V shed 3 bases, J shed 7 bases, and the junction held 9 bases outside the gene matches. As DNA, the CDR3 is TGTGCCAGCAGCTCGGGACAGGACTCTATGAATGAGCAGTTCTTC. Translated, it gives CASSSGQDSMNEQFF. Full variable domain (missing parts from reference TRBV5-4 and TRBJ2-1): ETGVTQSPTHLIKTRGQQVTLRCSSQSGHNTVSWYQQALGQGPQFIFQYYREEENGRGNFPPRFSGLQFPNYSSELNVNALELDDSALYLCASSSGQDSMNEQFFGPGTRLTVL.

CDR3 residues: CASSIQGFYEQYF. The CDR3 region has the DNA TGTGCCAGTAGTATCCAAGGGTTCTACGAGCAGTACTTC. The rearrangement uses TRBV19 and TRBJ2-7, with D uncertain. The CDR3 is made up of 13 amino acids. Deletions cut 3 bases from V and 3 bases from J, with 9 bases between. Germline V gene sequence: CDR1 LNHDA, CDR2 SQIVND (reference sequence).

The chain recombines TRBV27 with TRBJ1-6, with D possibly TRBD1 on 5 matching bases. Trimming took off 5 bases at V and 8 bases at J, with 10 bases between the two ends. Germline CDR1 reads MNHEY; CDR2 reads SMNVEV (reference sequence). CDR3 length: 13 amino acids. In DNA, the CDR3 is TGTGCCAGCAGTCCTACAGGCTATTCACCCCTCCACTTT. Translated, it gives CASSPTGYSPLHF.

As for this clone: The sample has other DNA sequences that encode this CDR3 too. The CDR3, as DNA: TGTGCTAGTGGCCTCGGCGGTAGCACAGATACGCAGTATTTT. Amino acid sequence: CASGLGGSTDTQYF. The chain is built from TRBV12-5 and TRBJ2-3; D uncertain. Trimming took 6 bases from V and 0 from J, leaving 10 bases between them. Germline CDR1 and CDR2: LGHNT and FRNRAP. CDR3 size: 14 residues.

The CDR3 loop reads CASRGDSQRDYNSPLHF. CDR3 nucleotides: TGTGCCAGTAGGGGGGACAGCCAAAGAGACTATAATTCACCCCTCCACTTT. The rearrangement links TRBV19 to TRBJ1-6, with 7 bases fitting TRBD1. The CDR3 has 17 residues. Germline V gene data show CDR1 as LNHDA and CDR2 as SQIVND (reference sequence). The trim removed 6 bases at V and 3 bases at J, leaving 11 bases unmatched.

The V and J genes are TRBV27 and TRBJ2-1; a possible D gene is TRBD1 (6 bases). The CDR3 has 11 residues. Germline V CDR1 and CDR2: MNHEY, SMNVEV (reference sequence). Between the trimmed V and J ends, which lost 0 bases and 15 bases, there was a span of 9 bases. The CDR3 spells CASSLSGGPFF. CDR3 coding DNA: TGTGCCAGCAGTTTATCAGGGGGACCGTTCTTC.

This clone showed up just a few times. The rearrangement joins TRBV30 to TRBJ1-6, with unresolved D. Germline V gene lookup returns CDR1 GTSNPN and CDR2 SVGIG (reference sequence). With 2 bases removed from V and 18 bases from J, the gap between germline ends came to 17 bases. The CDR3 extends over 12 amino acids. CDR3: CAWSPGTTGNHF. CDR3 DNA sequence: TGTGCCTGGAGTCCTGGAACCACCGGGAACCACTTT.

A note on this clone: An end of the junction does not agree with germline; a read error may underlie this. V is TRBV7-7 and J is TRBJ2-6, with 12 bases matching TRBD1. Germline loops: CDR1 SSHAT, CDR2 FNYEAQ (reference sequence). The CDR3 extends over 18 amino acids. The CDR3 spells CASSPGTGGLSGANVLTF. CDR3 in DNA: TGTGCTAGCAGCCCCGGGACAGGGGGCCTATCTGGGGCCAACGTCCTGACTTTC.

The rearrangement links TRBV4-1 to TRBJ2-5; 8 nucleotides match TRBD2. The CDR3 length is 16 residues. V lost 2 bases and J lost 2; bases outside the gene matches: 7. Looked up from germline, CDR1 is MGHRA and CDR2 is YSYEKL. CDR3 protein: CASSQSKRGGQETQYF. The CDR3 DNA sequence: TGCGCCAGCAGCCAATCCAAACGGGGGGGGCAAGAGACCCAGTACTTC.

For this clone: Other DNA sequences in the sample encode the same CDR3. The chain uses TRBV5-4 and TRBJ1-4; D is unresolved. Per germline, CDR1 SGHNT and CDR2 YYREEE (reference sequence). With 0 bases removed from V and 7 bases from J, the gap between germline ends came to 4 bases. CDR3 length: 12 residues. The CDR3 reads CASSLVGEKLFF. The DNA of the CDR3 is TGTGCCAGCAGCTTGGTTGGTGAAAAACTGTTTTTT.

The chain couples TRBV5-1 to TRBJ1-6; D is undetermined. Trimming stripped 3 bases from V and 9 bases from J, with 16 bases between. Germline CDR1 SGHRS, CDR2 YFSETQ. This CDR3 contains 15 residues. CDR3 region: CASSSVGLQGSPLHF. For the CDR3, the DNA is TGCGCCAGCAGCTCGGTCGGGCTTCAAGGTTCACCCCTCCACTTT.

V is TRBV6-1 and J is TRBJ1-5; 9 bases match TRBD1. Germline V gene lookup returns CDR1 MNHNS and CDR2 SASEGT. The CDR3 is made up of 13 amino acids. The junction had 7 bases not matched to a gene; V was cut back by 9 bases and J by 7 bases. DNA for the CDR3: TGTGCCAGTGACAGGGGGAGTTCACAGCCCCAGCATTTT. This codes for CASDRGSSQPQHF.

This clone occurred once. The chain joins TRBV18 to TRBJ2-3; the D gene is possibly TRBD2 (5 bases). The CDR3 totals 14 residues. The V gene's germline CDR1 is KGHSH and CDR2 LQKENI. Trimming removed 8 bases from V and 0 bases from J, with 12 bases in between. The CDR3 coding sequence is TGTGCCAGCCTAAGCGGAGGAAGCACAGATACGCAGTATTTT. Protein sequence: CASLSGGSTDTQYF.

The chain carries TRBV5-1 and TRBJ1-1; D is possibly TRBD1 (5 bases). Germline V CDR1 and CDR2: SGHRS, YFSETQ. There are 14 residues in the CDR3. Trimming shortened V by 0 bases and J by 4 bases, and 10 bases separated the two germline ends. The CDR3: CASSLDRQPTEAFF. Written as DNA, the CDR3 is TGCGCCAGCAGCTTGGATAGACAGCCCACTGAAGCTTTCTTT.

This chain joins TRBV5-1 and TRBJ2-7; 8 bases agree with TRBD2. The CDR3 spans 16 residues. Germline assignment: CDR1 SGHRS and CDR2 YFSETQ. Germline trimming cut 4 bases from V and 0 bases from J; bases unmatched to any gene: 9. CDR3: CASSAGLEGSSYEQYF. CDR3 sequence (DNA): TGCGCCAGCAGCGCGGGACTAGAGGGGAGCTCCTACGAGCAGTACTTC.